The 27 T cell receptor beta chains listed next were all sequenced from one sample in a study of control samples from healthy donors and cancer patients. Assay: immunoSEQ multiplex PCR; the TCRdb copy retains only in-frame clones and omits some. The repertoire holds 100,000 to 150,000 clones, with around 90% as singletons. Material: blood. These receptors came from a man aged 40-50 years in good health.

The chain combines TRBV18 with TRBJ2-6; tentative D call: TRBD1 (6 bases). The CDR3 totals 18 residues. CDR1 and CDR2 (germline): KGHSH, LQKENI. Trimming removed 5 bases from V and 4 bases from J, with 21 bases in between. Written as DNA, the CDR3 is TGTGCCAGCTCAGGGATCACAGGGATGGGTTCGGGGGCCAACGTCCTGACTTTC. It encodes CASSGITGMGSGANVLTF. The entire variable domain, with the rest obtained from reference TRBV18 and TRBJ2-6, is as follows: NAGVMQNPRHLVRRRGQEARLRCSPMKGHSHVYWYRQLPEEGLKFMVYLQKENIIDESGMPKERFSAEFPKEGPSILRIQQVVRGDSAAYFCASSGITGMGSGANVLTFGAGSRLTVL.

The V and J genes are TRBV24-1 and TRBJ1-2; D is uncertain. The CDR3 loop spans 9 amino acids. Trimming removed 11 bases from V and 7 bases from J, with 7 bases in between. Germline V gene lookup returns CDR1 KGHDR and CDR2 SFDVKD. The CDR3 DNA follows: TGTGCCAAAGGTACTGGCTACACCTTC. Its protein is CAKGTGYTF.

The chain carries TRBV6-5 and TRBJ2-5; TRBD1 might be the D (6 bases). CDR3 length: 14 amino acids. V dropped 10 bases and J dropped 3 bases, with 18 bases sitting between them. The V gene's germline CDR1 is MNHEY and CDR2 SVGAGI. CDR3 amino acids: CATYDRTGEETQYF. The CDR3 DNA is TGTGCCACTTACGACAGGACTGGGGAAGAGACCCAGTACTTC.

This clone was picked up one time. The J gene is TRBJ1-3, the V gene TRBV6-5; no firm D call. This CDR3 is 13 amino acids long. V lost 5 bases and J 3 bases, leaving 8 bases between the germline ends. Per the germline V gene, CDR1 is MNHEY and CDR2 is SVGAGI. The CDR3 nucleotides are TGTGCCAGCAGTCGGGTATTTGGAAACACCATATATTTT. Translating it yields CASSRVFGNTIYF.

The gene calls are TRBV6-6 and TRBJ1-1; D might be TRBD1 (5 bases). Germline CDR1 reads MNHNY; CDR2 reads SVGAGI (reference sequence). Deletions cut 0 bases from V and 0 bases from J, with 11 bases between. The CDR3 extends over 16 amino acids. The CDR3 DNA follows: TGTGCCAGCAGTTACTCCACCGCAGGGTTGAACACTGAAGCTTTCTTT. It encodes CASSYSTAGLNTEAFF.

The genes are TRBV4-2 and TRBJ1-4, with D possibly being TRBD1 (5 bases). V lost 2 bases to trimming and J lost 2 bases, with 12 bases between them. Germline CDR1 and CDR2: LGHNA and YNFKEQ. CDR3 size: 16 residues. CDR3 DNA: TGTGCCAGCAGCCAAAGATCAGGGTCCACTAATGAAAAACTGTTTTTT. Translated, it gives CASSQRSGSTNEKLFF.

This clone was seen once. The rearrangement links TRBV5-5 to TRBJ1-1; the D gene is possibly TRBD1 (5 bases). Germline V lookup: CDR1 SGHKS, CDR2 YYEKEE (reference sequence). CDR3 length equals 14 residues. V was clipped by 0 bases and J by 4 bases, with 10 bases between them. Here the CDR3 reads CASSLVGGGTEAFF. In DNA form, the CDR3 reads TGTGCCAGCAGCTTGGTTGGCGGGGGCACTGAAGCTTTCTTT.

In this sample, this clone turned up once. The rearrangement uses TRBV11-2 and TRBJ1-5; D not certain. CDR3 length: 16 amino acids. V was cut by 1 base and J by 0 bases, with 10 bases left in between. From germline, CDR1 is SGHAT and CDR2 FQNNGV. CDR3 nucleotide sequence: TGTGCCAGCAGCTTAGGACCGCCCAGTAGCAATCAGCCCCAGCATTTT. Translated, it gives CASSLGPPSSNQPQHF.

The chain links TRBV14 to TRBJ1-2, with a possible D match to TRBD1 (5 bases). Germline CDR1 reads SGHDN; CDR2 reads FVKESK. CDR3 length equals 16 residues. Trimming shortened V by 0 bases and J by 8 bases, and 19 bases separated the two germline ends. The CDR3 coding sequence is TGTGCCAGCAGCCAAGATCGCGCAGGGAGGTGGGGAGGCTACACCTTC. It encodes CASSQDRAGRWGGYTF.

CDR3 sequence: CASTVAEWQPQHF. CDR3 DNA: TGTGCCAGCACCGTCGCGGAGTGGCAGCCCCAGCATTTT. The chain recombines TRBV12-3 or TRBV12-4 with TRBJ1-5; D not resolved. Trimming took 7 bases from V and 7 from J, leaving 14 bases between them. The CDR3 is 13 residues long.

The chain carries TRBV4-1 and TRBJ1-5; TRBD1 agrees at 8 bases. The CDR3 has 16 amino acids. After removal of 4 bases from V and 0 bases from J, the junction contained 5 bases not matched to a gene. Germline-derived CDR1 and CDR2 are MGHRA and YSYEKL. The CDR3 spells CASSPTTGVSNQPQHF. CDR3 sequence (DNA): TGCGCCAGCAGCCCAACGACAGGGGTTAGCAATCAGCCCCAGCATTTT.

The V gene is TRBV25-1, the J gene TRBJ1-6; 7 bases are shared with TRBD1. The CDR3 covers 14 residues. The junction had 5 bases not matched to a gene; V was cut back by 3 bases and J by 9 bases. In germline, CDR1 is MGHDK, CDR2 SYGVNS. The CDR3 coding sequence is TGTGCCAGCAGTGATCAGACAGGGCTTTCACCCCTCCACTTT. Amino acid sequence: CASSDQTGLSPLHF.

CDR3: CASSESFRGMGQPQHF. The CDR3 bases are TGTGCCAGCAGTGAGTCTTTTCGGGGGATGGGTCAGCCCCAGCATTTT. The chain uses TRBV6-1 and TRBJ1-5; D may be TRBD1 (5 bases). The CDR3 sequence is 16 residues long. Germline assignment: CDR1 MNHNS and CDR2 SASEGT. The V end was cut by 3 bases, the J end by 6 bases, with 18 bases between.

The V call is TRBV19, the J call TRBJ1-4; the D gene is possibly TRBD1 (6 bases). Germline CDR1 is LNHDA and CDR2 is SQIVND (reference sequence). The CDR3 runs 16 residues. V was shortened by 4 bases and J by 3 bases, with 15 bases between the two germline ends. CDR3: CASSTLPGASNEKLFF. The CDR3 DNA reads as TGTGCCAGTAGTACACTACCGGGGGCCTCTAATGAAAAACTGTTTTTT.

This chain joins TRBV30 and TRBJ1-4; TRBD1 aligns across 8 bases. The germline V gene encodes CDR1 GTSNPN and CDR2 SVGIG (reference sequence). V was pared by 7 bases and J by 10 bases, with 17 bases of the junction left unmatched. The CDR3 contains 15 residues. As DNA, the CDR3 is TGTGCCTTTTACGTCGCAGGACAGGGAGGAGGAAAACTGTTTTTT. It yields the protein CAFYVAGQGGGKLFF.

V is TRBV10-3 and J is TRBJ2-7; either TRBD1 or TRBD2 may supply D (5 bases each). V was shortened by 6 bases and J by 0 bases, with 15 bases between the two germline ends. CDR3 length: 15 amino acids. CDR1 and CDR2 from the germline V gene are ENHRY and SYGVKD. The chain's CDR3 is CAIRRAEGPSYEQYF. CDR3 coding DNA: TGTGCCATCAGAAGGGCAGAGGGGCCCTCCTACGAGCAGTACTTC.

A single count supports this clone. The genes are TRBV7-2 and TRBJ2-2; no firm D call. Per germline, CDR1 SGHTA and CDR2 FQGNSA. V lost 2 bases to trimming and J lost 6 bases, with 10 bases between them. The CDR3 length is 14 residues. The chain's CDR3 is CASSLSIGSGELFF. The CDR3 nucleotides read TGTGCCAGCAGCTTATCGATCGGGTCCGGGGAGCTGTTTTTT.

The CDR3 nucleotides read TGTGCCAGCAGCCAAGTCAACAGGCTTGGCTACACCTTC. It yields the protein CASSQVNRLGYTF. V gene TRBV14 combines with J gene TRBJ1-2, with D possibly matching TRBD1 (5 bases). Trimming removed 1 base at V and 7 bases at J, with 10 bases between. Germline V lookup: CDR1 SGHDN, CDR2 FVKESK. This CDR3 region has 13 residues.

This chain connects TRBV10-3 to TRBJ1-4; D is perhaps TRBD1 (6 bases). The CDR3 runs to 16 residues. Germline V gene sequence: CDR1 ENHRY, CDR2 SYGVKD. The V end lost 4 bases, the J end lost 4 bases, and 16 bases lay between the germline ends. This chain's CDR3 is CAISAGNGQINEKLFF. The CDR3 DNA sequence: TGTGCCATCAGTGCTGGCAACGGACAGATTAATGAAAAACTGTTTTTT.

The V and J genes are TRBV3-1 (or the pseudogene TRBV3-2) and TRBJ1-6; D remains ambiguous. CDR3 size: 16 residues. V was cut by 1 base and J by 6 bases, with 13 bases left in between. Germline V gives CDR1 LGHDT, CDR2 YNNKEL (reference sequence). Written as DNA, the CDR3 is TGTGCCAGCAGCCAAGCTGCCCTCATGGGTAATTCACCCCTCCACTTT. Its translation: CASSQAALMGNSPLHF.

J is TRBJ2-1 and V is TRBV11-2; 9 bases are a match to TRBD1. With 1 base clipped from V and 10 bases from J, the junction kept 5 bases outside the gene matches. Germline V CDR1 and CDR2: SGHAT, FQNNGV. The CDR3 contains 14 residues. The CDR3 spells CASSLGTGVGEQFF. CDR3 nucleotide sequence: TGTGCCAGCAGCTTAGGGACAGGGGTGGGGGAGCAGTTCTTC.

The chain carries TRBV12-3 or TRBV12-4 and TRBJ1-5; D is unresolved. The ends were cut back, 2 bases at V and 4 bases at J, with 6 bases in the middle. The CDR3 extends over 13 amino acids. The CDR3 coding sequence is TGTGCCAGCAGTTTAACAGATAATCAGCCCCAGCATTTT. It encodes CASSLTDNQPQHF.

The chain couples TRBV19 to TRBJ1-2; D not resolved. This CDR3 is built from 12 residues. The germline V and J ends were trimmed by 5 bases and 1 base, with 5 bases remaining between them. Looked up from germline, CDR1 is LNHDA and CDR2 is SQIVND (reference sequence). The CDR3, as DNA: TGTGCCAGTAGTGCCATTAACTATGGCTACACCTTC. It is translated as CASSAINYGYTF.

The V call is TRBV6-4, the J call TRBJ1-6, with a weak D call TRBD1 (6 bases). The CDR3 spans 15 residues. Germline V CDR1 and CDR2: MRHNA, SNTAGT. Trimming cost V 3 bases and J 10 bases, with 16 bases left between them. CDR3 in DNA: TGTGCCAGCAGTGATCCACAACAGGGACGATCACCCCTCCACTTT. The encoded protein is CASSDPQQGRSPLHF.

The V and J genes are TRBV9 and TRBJ2-1; 9 bases are shared with TRBD2. V shed 4 bases, J shed 6 bases, and the junction held 11 bases outside the gene matches. This CDR3 is built from 16 residues. Germline loops: CDR1 SGDLS, CDR2 YYNGEE. CDR3: CASSQKGGGVPNEQFF. The CDR3 coding sequence is TGTGCCAGCAGCCAGAAGGGCGGGGGGGTACCCAATGAGCAGTTCTTC.

The V and J genes are TRBV5-6 and TRBJ1-2; D not certain. The V gene lost 1 base and the J gene lost 3 bases, with 13 bases spanning the gap. The CDR3 totals 15 residues. Germline V gene sequence: CDR1 SGHDT, CDR2 YYEEEE. CDR3 protein: CASSLLGSLDYGYTF. The DNA for the CDR3 is TGTGCCAGCAGCTTGTTGGGGTCACTGGACTATGGCTACACCTTC. The complete variable domain, with remaining parts taken from reference TRBV5-6 and TRBJ1-2, reads DAGVTQSPTHLIKTRGQQVTLRCSPKSGHDTVSWYQQALGQGPQFIFQYYEEEERQRGNFPDRFSGHQFPNYSSELNVNALLLGDSALYLCASSLLGSLDYGYTFGSGTRLTVV.

This sequence joins TRBV4-2 and TRBJ2-1, with D unresolved. The ends were cut back, 0 bases at V and 5 bases at J, with 14 bases in the middle. Germline CDR1 is LGHNA and CDR2 is YNFKEQ. This CDR3 contains 16 residues. The CDR3 loop reads CASSQETSPLDNEQFF. DNA of the CDR3: TGTGCCAGCAGCCAAGAAACGTCCCCTTTGGACAATGAGCAGTTCTTC.